This T cell receptor beta chain was captured in a study of T cells in Graves' hyperthyroidism and ophthalmopathy. V shed 8 bases and J shed 2 bases, with 6 bases lying between them. CDR3 length: 11 residues. Germline values: CDR1 KGHSH, CDR2 LQKENI. This clonotype is labeled large. The CDR3 regions of TCR beta were amplified from RNA transcripts. TCR CDR3 underwent first-round RT-PCR with the HTBI primer set. Each CDR3 protein gets one entry after TCRdb re-called the multiplex PCR reads with MiXCR. This table holds about 520,000 distinct CDR3 sequences, about a fifth found once. This chain links TRBV18 with TRBJ2-5; no clear D gene. The source is a man younger than 35 with Graves' hyperthyroidism. The sequenced material came from blood. The CDR3 bases are TGTGCCAGCAGCTTACAAGAGACCCAGTACTTC. Amino acids: CASSLQETQYF.